This T cell receptor (beta chain) was captured in a study of blood T cell repertoires in COVID-19. CDR3 length: 14 residues. CDR1 is KGHSH, CDR2 LQKENI, per germline. J lost 5 bases, V lost 6 bases, and 10 bases had no gene match. The protocol was immunoSEQ multiplex PCR, while the TCRdb copy is restricted to in-frame clones and leaves out a portion. The sample holds fewer than 30,000 clones; 92% are singletons and the top ten take 2.8%. The clonotype was recovered from a human donor in a cohort sampled during active COVID-19. The chain couples TRBV18 to TRBJ2-7; 7 bases match TRBD2. Material: peripheral blood. CDR3 sequence: CASSSQDAGDEQYF. CDR3 nucleotides: TGTGCCAGCTCGTCCCAAGACGCGGGGGACGAGCAGTACTTC.